The rows below give T cell receptor beta chains drawn from one sample of a study of OX40 agonist ivuxolimab in advanced cancers. The data were produced by immunoSEQ multiplex PCR, yet TCRdb's version contains in-frame clones alone and is incomplete. The sample has tens of thousands of clones; approximately 80% are singletons. The source material was CD4+ or CD8+ T cells sorted from blood, sampled in a trial of the OX40 agonist ivuxolimab. These receptors all stem from an adult with an advanced solid tumor such as melanoma, head and neck, liver or kidney cancer. The CDR3 runs from the conserved cysteine through the conserved F or W. Each record gives: clone size, D gene, J gene, V gene, CDR3 protein, CDR3 DNA. D genes are given only for firm matches. Clone size appears in some rows only: once, few, many, or a class for an expanded clone.

-	TRBD1	TRBJ1-2	TRBV18	CASFRGDRASPADTF	TGTGCCAGTTTCCGGGGGGACAGGGCCTCGCCAGCTGACACCTTC
-	-	TRBJ2-3	TRBV7-7	CASSPSPTANTQYF	TGTGCCAGCAGCCCCTCCCCCACCGCCAATACGCAGTATTTT
once	-	TRBJ1-3	TRBV20-1	CSAPVGNTIYF	TGCAGTGCCCCGGTGGGAAACACCATATATTTT
-	TRBD2	TRBJ2-3	TRBV5-5	CASSRQTSAYTDTQYF	TGTGCCAGCAGCCGCCAGACTAGCGCTTACACAGATACGCAGTATTTT
-	-	TRBJ1-4	TRBV5-6	CASSFGGNEKLFF	TGTGCCAGCAGCTTCGGGGGGAATGAAAAACTGTTTTTT
-	-	TRBJ1-6	TRBV5-1	CASSPEQGRGSPLHF	TGCGCCAGCAGCCCAGAACAGGGAAGGGGTTCACCCCTCCACTTT
-	TRBD1	TRBJ1-1	TRBV28	CASSSLTGTGKANTEAFF	TGTGCCAGCAGTTCACTAACCGGGACAGGTAAAGCGAACACTGAAGCTTTCTTT
-	TRBD1	TRBJ1-2	TRBV5-6	CASIRDSHYGYTF	TGTGCCAGCATCCGGGACAGCCACTATGGCTACACCTTC
-	-	TRBJ2-3	TRBV5-4	CASSLGGGWTDTQYF	TGTGCCAGCAGCTTGGGTGGGGGGTGGACAGATACGCAGTATTTT
-	TRBD1	TRBJ1-2	TRBV5-4	CASSLGGQGPNYGYTF	TGTGCCAGCAGCTTGGGGGGACAGGGACCTAACTATGGCTACACCTTC
-	-	TRBJ1-2	TRBV6-5	CASSNRDSGYTF	TGTGCCAGCAGCAACAGGGACTCTGGCTACACCTTC
-	-	TRBJ2-7	TRBV27	CASKDSSYEQYF	TGTGCCAGCAAGGACAGCTCCTACGAGCAGTACTTC
-	TRBD2	TRBJ2-5	TRBV5-1	CASSLGTSGEETQYF	TGCGCCAGCAGCCTCGGGACTAGCGGGGAGGAGACCCAGTACTTC
-	-	TRBJ2-3	TRBV5-1	CASSLGAGVSDTQYF	TGCGCCAGCAGCCTGGGGGCGGGAGTATCAGATACGCAGTATTTT
-	-	TRBJ2-3	TRBV7-2	CASSLGLETDTQYF	TGTGCCAGCAGCTTAGGCCTAGAAACAGATACGCAGTATTTT
once	TRBD1	TRBJ1-1	TRBV5-1	CASSPSTGEDTEAFF	TGCGCCAGCAGCCCCTCGACAGGGGAGGACACTGAAGCTTTCTTT
-	-	TRBJ2-1	TRBV2	CASSEKGFDAFF	TGTGCCAGCAGTGAGAAGGGGTTCGACGCGTTCTTC
-	-	TRBJ2-3	TRBV5-1	CASSRRADGADTQYF	TGCGCCAGCAGCCGCCGGGCCGACGGGGCAGATACGCAGTATTTT
-	-	TRBJ2-7	TRBV19	CASSIYSGSLFSYEQYF	TGTGCCAGTAGTATCTACTCAGGGAGTCTTTTCTCCTACGAGCAGTACTTC
-	TRBD1	TRBJ1-3	TRBV5-6	CASNPGGITSGNTIYF	TGTGCCAGCAACCCAGGGGGAATCACCTCTGGAAACACCATATATTTT
-	-	TRBJ2-7	TRBV6-5	CASSYSGAYEQYF	TGTGCCAGCAGTTACTCGGGGGCATACGAGCAGTACTTC
-	-	TRBJ1-2	TRBV6-6	CASRTTRDPSYGYTF	TGTGCCAGCAGGACGACCCGGGACCCCTCCTATGGCTACACCTTC
-	-	TRBJ1-5	TRBV6-1	CASSEYRVGQPQHF	TGTGCCAGCAGTGAATATAGGGTGGGCCAGCCCCAGCATTTT
-	-	TRBJ1-2	TRBV5-1	CASSLGQQGYTF	TGCGCCAGCAGCTTAGGACAGCAGGGCTACACCTTC
once	-	TRBJ2-3	TRBV7-6	CASSLVSDTQYF	TGTGCCAGCAGCTTAGTTTCAGATACGCAGTATTTT
-	-	TRBJ1-1	TRBV2	CTSLRATEAFF	TGTACCAGTCTAAGGGCCACTGAAGCTTTCTTT
-	-	TRBJ2-5	TRBV2	CASSEPRSSGETQYF	TGTGCCAGCAGTGAACCGAGGTCGTCAGGGGAGACCCAGTACTTC
-	TRBD2	TRBJ2-3	TRBV7-8	CASSYSSGSTDTQYF	TGTGCCAGCAGTTACTCTAGCGGGAGCACAGATACGCAGTATTTT